This TCR beta chain was recorded in a study of cytomegalovirus exposure and HLA in healthy donors. Notes on the study in general: CMV antigen specificity was confirmed in vitro for three CMV-associated chains. Presence/absence analyses supposed approximately even sequencing depth among donors.

V lost 8 bases and J lost 5, with 18 bases in between. The CDR3 is 14 residues long. Germline V CDR1 and CDR2: MNHNS, SASEGT. The PCR contained 60 Vbeta and 13 Jbeta primers. The table came from immunoSEQ multiplex PCR; TCRdb's copy has only in-frame clones and leaves some out. The table shows 95,000 to 100,000 clones, with over 8% occurring only once. Concerning this clone itself: Antigen unknown.

The source material was PBMCs. The chain uses TRBV6-1 and TRBJ1-2; a weak D match, TRBD1 (6 bases). This TCR came from a man in his fifties or sixties in good health and CMV-seropositive. CDR3 region: CASGDLGQLYGYTF. The CDR3 DNA reads TGTGCCAGCGGGGACCTCGGACAGCTTTATGGCTACACCTTC.